These T cell receptor beta chains were read from a single sample in a study of control samples from healthy donors and cancer patients. Data came from immunoSEQ multiplex PCR; TCRdb stores just in-frame clones and leaves some out. This table has approximately 140,000 clones, about 85% appearing once. The specimen sequenced was blood. Source of these receptors: a woman aged 25 to 39 in good health. CDR3s include the opening cysteine and the closing phenylalanine or tryptophan.

V gene	J gene	CDR3 protein
TRBV2	TRBJ2-7	CASSGLAGESSYEQYF
TRBV7-9	TRBJ2-7	CASSFAGGASYEQYF
TRBV6-6	TRBJ2-2	CASSYDRESGELFF
TRBV15	TRBJ2-7	CATSRDPGGSAYEQYF
TRBV5-8	TRBJ1-3	CASSRPGQGNTIYF
TRBV27	TRBJ1-5	CASSPTSGGIRVSSNQPQHF
TRBV6-1	TRBJ1-2	CASSPPGTGYYGYTF
TRBV19	TRBJ2-5	CASSIRRTSGRAQETQYF
TRBV5-5	TRBJ1-2	CASSRAGGANYGYTF
TRBV9	TRBJ2-7	CASSPGLTYEQYF
TRBV19	TRBJ1-2	CASSATRTGGLGYTF
TRBV25-1	TRBJ2-3	CASSDRGVADTQYF
TRBV11-2	TRBJ1-1	CASSLEVVNTEAFF
TRBV11-2	TRBJ2-3	CASSPRDAGTQYF
TRBV28	TRBJ2-5	CASSRPGTSGPNVGTQYF
TRBV5-6	TRBJ1-4	CASSFRRGDEKLFF
TRBV7-8	TRBJ1-3	CASSLTGFSSGNTIYF
TRBV9	TRBJ1-1	CASSVQPDPGAPGGEAFF
TRBV11-2	TRBJ2-3	CASSLGSTMPSTDTQYF
TRBV30	TRBJ1-4	CAWSSGQGNEKLFF
TRBV30	TRBJ2-2	CAWSVRPNTGELFF
TRBV28	TRBJ1-5	CASRTQGVGNQPQHF
TRBV6-6	TRBJ1-5	CASSYSIWGENQPQHF
TRBV15	TRBJ2-1	CATSRGGRGSGSRRNEQFF
TRBV27	TRBJ2-3	CASSSQGDFTDTQYF
TRBV30	TRBJ1-1	CAWTSGSMNTEAFF
TRBV7-8	TRBJ1-4	CASSSNRVGGSATNEKLFF
TRBV29-1	TRBJ1-1	CSAGIGTSTEAFF
TRBV30	TRBJ1-1	CAWSVGGQDTEAFF
TRBV5-6	TRBJ2-7	CASSLSPRFWPYEQYF
TRBV20-1	TRBJ2-1	CSASGLNYNEQFF
TRBV19	TRBJ2-1	CASSSRNEQFF
TRBV6-6	TRBJ1-5	CASRSNSNQPQHF
TRBV11-1	TRBJ2-1	CASSTIWGNEQFF